The next 7 T cell receptor beta chains were all read from a single sample in a study of molecular identifiers for immune sequencing clone quantification. Via MiXCR, TCRdb re-called the PCR reads, giving one row per CDR3 protein. The sample holds around 470,000 distinct CDR3 sequences, roughly 23% seen once. Source material: naive CD8+ T cells from blood, with Jurkat cell RNA spiked in. Subset meaning: FACS-sorted CD8+CD4-CCR7+CD45RA+ naive T cells. The receptors come from a human donor in good health. Some libraries in this study had Jurkat cell RNA spiked in.

As for this clonotype: Just one base apart from a much larger clone, this may be a read error. The genes are TRBV28 and TRBJ2-3; D possibly uses TRBD1 or TRBD2 (5 bases each). CDR3 length: 18 residues. Germline V gene lookup returns CDR1 MDHEN and CDR2 SYDVKM. For the CDR3, the DNA is TGTGCCAGCAGTCCCCCGGGACCCCATTTAGCTAGCACAGATGCGCAGTATTTT. The encoded protein is CASSPPGPHLASTDAQYF. The variable domain in full, with the rest retrieved from reference TRBV28 and TRBJ2-3, is DVKVTQSSRYLVKRTGEKVFLECVQDMDHENMFWYRQDPGLGLRLIYFSYDVKMKEKGDIPEGYSVSREKKERFSLILESASTNQTSMYLCASSPPGPHLASTDAQYFGPGTRLTVL.

This clonotype has ten or more counts. The rearrangement links TRBV7-6 to TRBJ1-1; 8 nucleotides line up with TRBD1. Trimming cost V 1 base and J 0 bases; bases outside gene matches: 1. CDR3 length: 15 residues. The germline gives CDR1 SGHVS, CDR2 FNYEAQ. The CDR3 reads CASSLVTGVNTEAFF. The DNA of the CDR3 is TGTGCCAGCAGCTTAGTGACAGGGGTGAACACTGAAGCTTTCTTT. Complete variable domain (other parts from reference TRBV7-6 and TRBJ1-1): GAGVSQSPRYKVTKRGQDVALRCDPISGHVSLYWYRQALGQGPEFLTYFNYEAQQDKSGLPNDRFSAERPEGSISTLTIQRTEQRDSAMYRCASSLVTGVNTEAFFGQGTRLTVV.

This clonotype was detected only once. CDR3 protein: CSARADTQYF. CDR3 sequence (DNA): TGCAGTGCTAGAGCTGATACGCAGTATTTT. The rearrangement links TRBV20-1 to TRBJ2-3; D unresolved. CDR1 and CDR2 from the germline V gene are DFQATT and SNEGSKA (reference sequence). The ends were cut back, 1 base at V and 6 bases at J, with 2 bases in the middle. This CDR3 has 10 residues.

This clonotype has a count of ten or more. This rearrangement joins TRBV12-3 or TRBV12-4 to TRBJ1-5; 10 bases are a match to TRBD1. The CDR3 covers 16 residues. Trimming took 5 bases from V and 5 from J; bases not matched to a gene: 9. For the CDR3, the DNA is TGTGCCAGCAGTCCAAACGGGACAGGGGTGGATCAGCCCCAGCATTTT. Translated, it gives CASSPNGTGVDQPQHF.

The gene calls are TRBV7-2 and TRBJ2-7, with TRBD1 identical over 9 bases. The CDR3 sequence is 13 residues long. Trimming cost V 3 bases and J 9 bases; bases outside gene matches: 6. Germline CDR1 reads SGHTA; CDR2 reads FQGNSA. The CDR3 loop reads CASSLWDREGQYF. The CDR3, as DNA: TGTGCCAGCAGCTTGTGGGACAGGGAAGGGCAGTACTTC.

As regards this clonotype: A single base separates this from a much larger clone, so it may be a read error. The gene calls are TRBV30 and TRBJ2-4, with 7 bases that match TRBD1. This CDR3 is 12 amino acids long. Germline assignment: CDR1 GTSNPN and CDR2 SVGIG (reference sequence). The V and J ends lost 4 bases and 8 bases, in that order; junction bases with no gene match: 5. The CDR3 protein is CAWNRGGDIQYF. DNA of the CDR3: TGTGCCTGGAATCGAGGGGGCGACATTCAGTACTTC. The whole variable domain, filled in from reference TRBV30 and TRBJ2-4, reads SQTIHQWPATLVQPVGSPLSLECTVEGTSNPNLYWYRQAAGRGLQLLFYSVGIGQISSEVPQNLSASRPQDRQFILSSKKLLLSDSGFYLCAWNRGGDIQYFGAGTRLSVL.

This clonotype was observed a few times. The chain recombines TRBV27 with TRBJ1-2; D gene uncertain. Trimming stripped 6 bases from V and 1 base from J, with 12 bases between. Germline CDR1 is MNHEY and CDR2 is SMNVEV (reference sequence). The CDR3 totals 14 residues. CDR3 DNA: TGTGCCAGCAGCCGGGAGGGCATTAACTATGGCTACACCTTC. Its protein product is CASSREGINYGYTF.